This T cell receptor (beta chain) was profiled in a study of blood T cell repertoires in COVID-19. Overall study context: Donors in the United States, Italy and Spain gave samples during acute or convalescent COVID-19. PBMCs, B-cell-depleted T cells, or T cells provided the cDNA or gDNA that made up the material.

The CDR3 has 14 amino acids. The germline gives CDR1 SGHRS, CDR2 YFSETQ. V lost 5 bases to trimming and J lost 2 bases; unmatched junction nucleotides: 4. The data were produced by immunoSEQ multiplex PCR, yet TCRdb's version contains in-frame clones alone and is incomplete. The sample lists hundreds of thousands of clones; roughly 88% were seen once. Sample: peripheral blood. The gene calls are TRBV5-1 and TRBJ1-2; 9 bases line up with TRBD1. The clonotype originates from a human donor in a cohort sampled during active COVID-19. CDR3 bases: TGCGCCAGCAGTTCAGGGACAGGGAACTATGGCTACACCTTC. Amino acid sequence: CASSSGTGNYGYTF. The variable domain in full, completed from reference TRBV5-1 and TRBJ1-2, reads KAGVTQTPRYLIKTRGQQVTLSCSPISGHRSVSWYQQTPGQGLQFLFEYFSETQRNKGNFPGRFSGRQFSNSRSEMNVSTLELGDSALYLCASSSGTGNYGYTFGSGTRLTVV.